This T cell receptor (beta chain) appears in the sequencing data of a study of T cell repertoires in cytomegalovirus infection. For the study at large: CMV epitopes used comprised recently identified HLA-C-restricted ones and well-studied HLA-B-restricted ones. CMV infection plus the matching HLA type was flagged by public TCR beta signatures.

J lost 1 base, V lost 3 bases, and 2 bases had no gene match. The CDR3 covers 16 residues. Germline-derived CDR1 and CDR2 are ENHRY and SYGVKD. Via MiXCR, TCRdb re-called the reads, giving one row per CDR3 protein. The sample gives some 800,000 distinct CDR3 sequences, almost 30% of which show up once; around 12% is in the top ten. For this clonotype: What it binds is not known.

The specimen comprised cultured CD8+ T cells from PBMCs, sampled from culture after CMV antigen stimulation. The genes are TRBV10-3 and TRBJ2-2, with 10 bases matching TRBD2. The TCR originated in a human donor in good health (CMV status not recorded). Some clones in this sample may be carry-over from other donors' samples. The CDR3 sequence is CAISDSGGMNTGELFF. CDR3 bases: TGTGCCATCAGTGATAGCGGGGGGATGAACACCGGGGAGCTGTTTTTT.